Sequencing of this T cell receptor (beta chain) was carried out in a study of cytomegalovirus exposure and HLA in healthy donors. A word on this clone: Its antigen is not identified.

Overall study results and limits: TCR beta sequences numbering about 17,000 were associated with HLA alleles at 0.05 false discovery rate in a later analysis. TCR beta sequences reportedly predicted the HLA-A and HLA-B alleles of most subjects accurately. Three CMV-associated chains proved CMV antigen-specific in vitro.

This PCR relied on a set of 60 Vbeta primers and 13 Jbeta primers. Sequencing was performed with immunoSEQ multiplex PCR; in TCRdb, only in-frame clones are kept and a portion is missing. The top ten clones hold nearly 3% of a sample with around 130,000 clones, about 81% of them seen once. The germline V gene encodes CDR1 SGHTA and CDR2 FQGNSA. V was clipped by 6 bases and J by 6 bases; unmatched bases: 6. The length of the CDR3 is 14 residues. This TCR derives from a middle-aged woman in good health and CMV-seropositive. The V gene is TRBV7-2, the J gene TRBJ2-3, with 10 nucleotides matching TRBD1. Sequences were obtained from PBMCs. In DNA form, the CDR3 reads TGTGCCAGCAGACCCGGGACAGGGGTTGATACGCAGTATTTT. This codes for CASRPGTGVDTQYF.